This TCR beta chain derives from a study of graft-versus-host responses after intestinal transplantation. Study at large: Multivisceral, liver-intestinal, or isolated intestinal grafts went to recipients. Induction using anti-thymocyte globulin, followed by tacrolimus and steroids for about 3 years, was given to all recipients.

Concerning this clone itself: Antigen: not known.

After removal of 5 bases from V and 0 bases from J, the junction contained 4 bases not matched to a gene. This CDR3 region has 14 residues. Germline V gene sequence: CDR1 MDHEN, CDR2 SYDVKM. Study-wide results and caveats: An association linked early post-transplant HvG declines with peak circulating GvH clone levels.

Sequencing used immunoSEQ multiplex PCR; TCRdb keeps in-frame clones, though not all of them. This sample carries 65,000 to 100,000 clones, 85% to 95% of them seen once, and the ten largest clones take about 0.44%. This chain connects TRBV28 to TRBJ2-7; 7 bases fit TRBD1. This TCR was recovered from a human donor who was the organ donor for an intestinal transplant. The starting material was unstimulated CD8+ T cells sorted from spleen or lymph node cells, obtained before transplant. DNA for the CDR3: TGTGCCAGCAGTGAAAACAGGGGCTCCTACGAGCAGTACTTC. It encodes CASSENRGSYEQYF.